This T cell receptor (beta chain) came from a study of blood T cell repertoires in COVID-19. Turning to the study itself: Both acute and convalescent COVID-19 samples were obtained from the United States, Italy and Spain. T cells, B-cell-depleted T cells, or PBMCs provided the cDNA or gDNA that served as material.

V was clipped by 3 bases and J by 2 bases, with 15 bases between them. Germline V gene lookup returns CDR1 WSHSY and CDR2 SAAADI. This CDR3 spans 16 amino acids. Authors' analysis steps: Amplifying reference gene primers gave estimates of nucleated cell counts. The protocol was immunoSEQ multiplex PCR, while the TCRdb copy is restricted to in-frame clones and leaves out a portion. That table is the source of V, J and clone size, and D and trimming were worked out from the DNA. The sample shows 150,000 or so clones, 75% to 90% of them seen only once. This clone was picked up a small number of times. V and J are TRBV10-2 and TRBJ2-3; D might be TRBD2 (6 bases). The clonotype was recovered from a man older than 75 with acute or convalescent COVID-19. Sequences were obtained from peripheral blood. The CDR3 sequence is CASSDSYGGPTDTQYF. The CDR3 region has the DNA TGCGCCAGCAGTGATAGTTATGGAGGGCCCACAGATACGCAGTATTTT.